This TCR beta chain emerged from a study of OX40 agonist ivuxolimab in advanced cancers. A single count supports this clone. Germline V gives CDR1 SGDLS, CDR2 YYNGEE. V lost 0 bases to trimming and J lost 2 bases; unmatched junction nucleotides: 3. This CDR3 region has 16 residues. This table comes from immunoSEQ multiplex PCR, and its TCRdb copy is limited to in-frame clones, with some not included. The sample has under 70,000 clones, 80% to 95% seen once. The clonotype comes from an adult with an advanced solid tumor such as melanoma, head and neck, liver or kidney cancer. This specimen was CD4+ or CD8+ T cells sorted from blood, taken in a trial of the OX40 agonist ivuxolimab. V and J are TRBV9 and TRBJ2-1; TRBD2 aligns across 9 bases. The CDR3 spells CASSVGGGGAYNEQFF. CDR3 nucleotides: TGTGCCAGCAGCGTAGGAGGCGGGGGGGCCTACAATGAGCAGTTCTTC.